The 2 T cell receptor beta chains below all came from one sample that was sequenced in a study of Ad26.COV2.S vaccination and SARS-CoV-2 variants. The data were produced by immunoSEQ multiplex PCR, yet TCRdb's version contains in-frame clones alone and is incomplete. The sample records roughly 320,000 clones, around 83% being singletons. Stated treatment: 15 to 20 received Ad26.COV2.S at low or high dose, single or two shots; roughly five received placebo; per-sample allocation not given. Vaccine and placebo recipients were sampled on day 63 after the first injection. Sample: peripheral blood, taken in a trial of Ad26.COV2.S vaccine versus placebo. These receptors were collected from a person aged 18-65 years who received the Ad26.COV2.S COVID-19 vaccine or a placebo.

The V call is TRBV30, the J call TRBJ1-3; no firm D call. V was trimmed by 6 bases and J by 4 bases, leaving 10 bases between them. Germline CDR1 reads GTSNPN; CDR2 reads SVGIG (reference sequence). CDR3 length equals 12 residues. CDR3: CACPGGGNTIYF. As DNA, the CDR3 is TGTGCCTGCCCGGGAGGAGGAAACACCATATATTTT. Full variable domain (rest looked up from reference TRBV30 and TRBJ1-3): SQTIHQWPATLVQPVGSPLSLECTVEGTSNPNLYWYRQAAGRGLQLLFYSVGIGQISSEVPQNLSASRPQDRQFILSSKKLLLSDSGFYLCACPGGGNTIYFGEGSWLTVV.

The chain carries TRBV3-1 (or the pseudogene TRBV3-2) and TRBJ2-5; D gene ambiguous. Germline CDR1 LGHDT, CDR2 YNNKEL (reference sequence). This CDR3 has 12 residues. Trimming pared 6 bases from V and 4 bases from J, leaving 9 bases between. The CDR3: CASSPMGETQYF. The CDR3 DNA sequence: TGTGCCAGCAGTCCTATGGGAGAGACCCAGTACTTC.